This TCR beta chain derives from a study of cytotoxic CD8 clonotypes in ibrutinib-treated CLL (dated by TCRdb to the early 2020s). At the level of the whole study: The cohort was composed of ten to eleven relapsed/refractory and 15 treatment-naive patients; IGHV unmutated status was identified in 17 patients. Responses were partial in 25 or so patients and complete in 2; after median approximately 66 months follow-up, some 15 stayed in remission and around 12 progressed. Response samples were obtained after a median of about 13 months of treatment, with a range of about 6 to 40 months. An average of about 250,000 productive templates and approximately 90,000 productive rearrangements was obtained per sample. Longitudinal samples were obtainable from about 30% of the roughly 86 participants in the trial. Cryopreserved peripheral blood mononuclear cells were collected at three points: before therapy, at response, and at either sustained remission or disease progression. Every remission and progressive disease sample was obtained while ibrutinib was still being received by the patients. Broad study findings and their caveats: Baseline clonality exceeded that of age-matched healthy donors and correlated strongly with circulating CD8+ T-cell counts. Public clonotypes were rare and either shrank or stayed stable during treatment, and the rise in clonality at ibrutinib response reflected expansion of private clonotypes. Sustained-remission and progressing patients did not have matched sampling times, and lymph node repertoires were not examined. Clonality rose at ibrutinib response, remained stable during sustained remission, and dropped back toward baseline at progression.

This clone was recorded a few times. This clone's antigen is unknown. No base quality information exists; no much larger clone differs at one position. Trimming leaves V shorter by 0 bases and J shorter by 5 bases, with the junction holding 2 bases beyond the gene matches. CDR1 and CDR2 are read off the germline V gene (reference sequence) as SGHNT and YYREEE. Its CDR3 holds 14 amino acids, cysteine through phenylalanine. The retained sequence is limited to the CDR3, 42 bases, with the frame set at the first base. For TCR beta library preparation, 1.5 to 2.5 micrograms of genomic DNA were extracted from the cryopreserved PBMCs. High-throughput TCR beta sequencing was performed on longitudinal blood samples from CLL patients receiving ibrutinib monotherapy. The patients took part in an open-label, single-center phase 2 trial of ibrutinib monotherapy. A MiSeq instrument was used for deep resolution sequencing, which targeted depths ranging from 1 in 1 million up to 1 in 200,000 T cells, with coverage averaging 10x for each clonotype. TCR beta libraries were generated with the immunoSEQ hsTCRB Kit. Turning to the authors' computational methods: The data were analyzed with ImmunoSEQ Analyzer and ImmunoSEQ Data Assistant, and V, D and J gene assignments followed IMGT definitions. Clonality, with values ranging from 0 to 1, was calculated as one minus the normalized Shannon entropy of productive rearrangement frequencies. Public clonotype analysis was restricted to overrepresented clonotypes comprising at least 0.05% of each patient's repertoire. Repertoires from about a dozen age-matched healthy donors in immuneACCESS were used as clonality controls. TCRdb stores this immuneACCESS table with in-frame sequences only. Part of the clones is absent; in the studies checked, under half of the shortfall reflects unresolved V genes, and no reason is known for the rest. V and J calls plus clone size are reproduced from that table; the DNA served to infer D and trimming. This sample gives 13,000 to 15,000 clones in total; roughly 50% of them show up just once. The top ten hold less than 40% of the sample.

The chain employs TRBV5-4 and TRBJ2-4, and TRBD2 matches 7 of the central bases. The sequence was collected from a human donor with chronic lymphocytic leukemia. The sample in question was PBMCs, obtained at an approximately 25-month disease-progression time point, from a patient treated with ibrutinib. CDR3 loop: CASSLGLAENIQYF. The DNA sequence is TGTGCCAGCAGCTTGGGACTAGCTGAAAACATTCAGTACTTC.